These 21 T cell receptor beta chains were sequenced from one sample in a study of molecular identifiers for immune sequencing clone quantification. MiXCR, applied by TCRdb to the PCR reads, yields one record per CDR3 protein. Here the sample spans more than 450,000 distinct CDR3 sequences, around 23% being singletons. Sequencing was carried out using naive CD8+ T cells from blood, with Jurkat cell RNA spiked in. The subset here: FACS-sorted CD8+CD4-CCR7+CD45RA+ naive T cells. These receptors originate from a human donor in good health. Some libraries in this study had Jurkat cell RNA spiked in.

The J gene is TRBJ2-7, the V gene TRBV28; 8 nucleotides match TRBD1. Germline V lookup: CDR1 MDHEN, CDR2 SYDVKM. Trimming at V came to 6 bases and at J to 4 bases, leaving 11 bases not matched to a gene. This CDR3 region has 15 residues. The DNA of the CDR3 is TGTGCCAGCAGCCTCACCCCTCGACAGGGGTACGAGCAGTACTTC. Encoded protein: CASSLTPRQGYEQYF.

Only a few counts were recorded for this clonotype. The DNA of the CDR3 is TGTGCCAGCAGTACGGGAGTCCAGACGTACGAGCAGTACTTC. Its protein is CASSTGVQTYEQYF. The rearrangement uses TRBV6-2 or TRBV6-3 and TRBJ2-7; D may be TRBD2 (6 bases). V was clipped by 5 bases and J by 4 bases, with 15 bases between them. The germline gives CDR1 MNHEY, CDR2 SVGEGT. The CDR3 is made up of 14 amino acids.

This clonotype occurred many times. The rearrangement joins TRBV15 to TRBJ2-1; possibly TRBD1 or TRBD2 for D (6 bases each). CDR1 LNHNV and CDR2 YYDKDF come from the germline V gene (reference sequence). Trimming took off 5 bases at V and 7 bases at J, with 12 bases between the two ends. The length of the CDR3 is 13 residues. CDR3 DNA sequence: TGTGCCACCAGCTCAACAGGGAGGAATGAGCAGTTCTTC. Translating gives CATSSTGRNEQFF.

The table lists this clonotype with many counts. This chain joins TRBV7-2 and TRBJ2-7; TRBD2 is a possible D gene (7 bases). There are 15 residues in the CDR3. V was pared by 0 bases and J by 3 bases, with 12 bases between. The V gene's germline CDR1 is SGHTA and CDR2 FQGNSA. This CDR3 is CASSLAGGPGYEQYF. DNA for the CDR3: TGTGCCAGCAGCTTAGCGGGGGGGCCTGGCTACGAGCAGTACTTC.

Turning to this clonotype: A junction end diverges from the germline sequence, so it may reflect a read error. This chain connects TRBV12-3 or TRBV12-4 to TRBJ2-5; 11 bases align to TRBD1. This CDR3 contains 16 residues. The CDR3 region has the DNA TGTGCCAGCAGTTGGGGGACAGGGGGTCGGGAGGAGACCGAGTACTTC. Protein: CASSWGTGGREETEYF.

This clonotype was observed at least ten times. The chain couples TRBV28 to TRBJ1-5; possible D gene TRBD1, 6 bases. V shed 6 bases and J shed 7 bases, with 19 bases lying between them. Germline V gene lookup returns CDR1 MDHEN and CDR2 SYDVKM. CDR3 length: 15 residues. The CDR3: CASSGRQAAWQPQHF. CDR3 bases: TGTGCCAGCAGCGGCCGACAGGCAGCGTGGCAGCCCCAGCATTTT.

This clonotype was detected a few times. The gene calls are TRBV5-6 and TRBJ2-3; 13 nucleotides agree with TRBD2. The germline V gene has CDR1 SGHDT and CDR2 YYEEEE. The V segment lost 4 bases and the J segment 2 bases; nucleotides outside the gene matches: 7. The CDR3 runs 17 residues. Written as DNA, the CDR3 is TGTGCCAGCAGCCTAAGACTAGCGGGAGGATCCACAGATACGCAGTATTTT. This translates into CASSLRLAGGSTDTQYF.

In its sample, this clonotype was seen once. This may be a read error, as it is one base from a much larger clone. The chain has TRBV5-6 and TRBJ2-6, with no clear D. The CDR3 loop spans 16 amino acids. Per the germline V gene, CDR1 is SGHDT and CDR2 is YYEEEE. Trimming pared 7 bases from V and 0 bases from J, leaving 14 bases between. CDR3 DNA sequence: TGTGCCAGCGGCTCGGCCCTGGTCTCTGGGGCCAACGTCCTGACTTTC. It codes for CASGSALVSGANVLTF.

This clonotype was recorded at least ten times. This chain joins TRBV5-1 and TRBJ2-3; 7 positions match TRBD2. The CDR3 has 17 residues. With V trimmed by 0 bases and J by 2 bases, 9 bases remained unmatched. Germline-derived CDR1 and CDR2 are SGHRS and YFSETQ. Here the CDR3 DNA reads TGCGCCAGCAGCTTGGAGCCGGGGACTACCGACACAGATACGCAGTATTTT. Protein: CASSLEPGTTDTDTQYF. Supplemented by reference TRBV5-1 and TRBJ2-3, the full variable domain reads KAGVTQTPRYLIKTRGQQVTLSCSPISGHRSVSWYQQTPGQGLQFLFEYFSETQRNKGNFPGRFSGRQFSNSRSEMNVSTLELGDSALYLCASSLEPGTTDTDTQYFGPGTRLTVL.

Note on this clonotype: Lacking the conserved final phenylalanine or tryptophan, this CDR3 likely reflects a read error. This rearrangement joins TRBV4-2 to TRBJ1-1; no clear D. Trimming cost V 4 bases and J 1 base, with 7 bases left between them. Per the germline V gene, CDR1 is LGHNA and CDR2 is YNFKEQ. This CDR3 contains 13 residues. The chain's CDR3 is CASSLFKNTEAFS. The CDR3 region has the DNA TGTGCCAGCAGCCTCTTCAAGAACACTGAAGCTTTCTCT.

This clonotype has just a few counts. The chain carries TRBV27 and TRBJ2-1; weak D call: TRBD2 (6 bases). The germline gives CDR1 MNHEY, CDR2 SMNVEV (reference sequence). This CDR3 has 13 residues. Between the trimmed V and J ends, which lost 5 bases and 5 bases, there was a span of 10 bases. The DNA of the CDR3 is TGTGCCAGCAGTCCGCGGGGAGACAATGAGCAGTTCTTC. This translates into CASSPRGDNEQFF.

This clonotype appeared a few times. V and J are TRBV5-1 and TRBJ2-7; 8 nucleotides agree with TRBD1. Unmatched junction bases numbered 5, after V lost 7 bases and J lost 2 bases. The germline gives CDR1 SGHRS, CDR2 YFSETQ. The CDR3 length is 13 residues. CDR3 region: CASQGDRTYEQYF. CDR3 nucleotides: TGCGCCAGCCAGGGGGACAGGACCTACGAGCAGTACTTC.

The chain has TRBV27 and TRBJ1-1; TRBD1 might be the D (6 bases). This CDR3 spans 15 amino acids. With 7 bases removed from V and 3 bases from J, the gap between germline ends came to 18 bases. CDR1 is MNHEY, CDR2 SMNVEV, per germline (reference sequence). DNA of the CDR3: TGTGCCAGCACCCCGGCGGGGGCATTGGACACTGAAGCTTTCTTT. Residues: CASTPAGALDTEAFF.

The V gene is TRBV5-6, the J gene TRBJ1-4; D is undetermined. Per germline, CDR1 SGHDT and CDR2 YYEEEE. Trimming took 0 bases from V and 8 from J, leaving 11 bases between them. This CDR3 spans 14 amino acids. The CDR3 region is CASSLEAVREKLFF. The CDR3 DNA reads TGTGCCAGCAGCTTGGAAGCGGTGCGAGAAAAACTGTTTTTT.

This clonotype was recorded at least ten times. This chain connects TRBV2 to TRBJ2-3; tentatively, D is TRBD2 (5 bases). Germline V gene data show CDR1 as SNHLY and CDR2 as FYNNEI. The CDR3 totals 15 residues. V lost 1 base, J lost 0 bases, and 8 bases lay in between. The CDR3 sequence is CASSEGGQSTDTQYF. In DNA, the CDR3 is TGTGCCAGCAGTGAAGGAGGGCAGAGCACAGATACGCAGTATTTT.

The chain couples TRBV7-9 to TRBJ2-1; 10 bases align to TRBD1. CDR1 and CDR2 from the germline V gene are SEHNR and FQNEAQ (reference sequence). After removal of 4 bases from V and 4 bases from J, the junction contained 7 bases not matched to a gene. This CDR3 spans 16 amino acids. The CDR3 region has the DNA TGTGCCAGCAGCTCCGCTCGACAGGGGGCGTACAATGAGCAGTTCTTC. The encoded protein is CASSSARQGAYNEQFF.

Ten or more counts support this clonotype. The rearrangement joins TRBV28 to TRBJ2-3; perhaps TRBD2 as D (5 bases). This CDR3 has 19 residues. Germline CDR1 and CDR2: MDHEN and SYDVKM. V dropped 4 bases and J dropped 0 bases, with 23 bases sitting between them. Here the CDR3 reads CASSWLKASTQLSTDTQYF. CDR3 nucleotides: TGTGCCAGCAGTTGGCTAAAGGCTAGCACCCAGCTTAGCACAGATACGCAGTATTTT.

This clonotype was observed many times. J is TRBJ1-1 and V is TRBV5-1; D call uncertain. CDR1 is SGHRS, CDR2 YFSETQ, per germline. V was trimmed by 3 bases and J by 3 bases, leaving 9 bases between them. The CDR3 length is 13 residues. The DNA for the CDR3 is TGCGCCAGCAGCTATGGCGGGGACACTGAAGCTTTCTTT. Its protein is CASSYGGDTEAFF.

The table lists this clonotype with a few counts. The J gene is TRBJ2-5, the V gene TRBV6-2 or TRBV6-3; 9 nucleotides agree with TRBD2. V lost 6 bases to trimming and J lost 1 base; unmatched junction nucleotides: 15. The CDR3 extends over 18 amino acids. Germline V CDR1 and CDR2: MNHEY, SVGEGT. CDR3 sequence (DNA): TGTGCCAGCAGCAACCACGTGCTAGCGGGGACCCTCCAAGAGACCCAGTACTTC. It yields the protein CASSNHVLAGTLQETQYF.

This sequence joins TRBV20-1 and TRBJ2-7; possibly TRBD1 for D (5 bases). This CDR3 contains 13 residues. Trimming stripped 7 bases from V and 2 bases from J, with 15 bases between. CDR1 is DFQATT and CDR2 is SNEGSKA in the germline V gene (reference sequence). CDR3 residues: CSGTGTNTYEQYF. CDR3 in DNA: TGCAGTGGAACAGGCACAAATACCTACGAGCAGTACTTC.

This rearrangement joins TRBV20-1 to TRBJ2-7, with 8 bases identical to TRBD2. The germline V gene encodes CDR1 DFQATT and CDR2 SNEGSKA (reference sequence). The CDR3 loop spans 13 amino acids. With V trimmed by 4 bases and J by 2 bases, 4 bases remained unmatched. The CDR3 sequence: CSAISSGAYEQYF. CDR3 bases: TGCAGTGCTATTAGTAGCGGGGCCTACGAGCAGTACTTC.